A single sample gave rise to the 16 T cell receptor beta chains below, sequenced in a study of T cell responses to AZD1222 COVID-19 vaccine. Sequenced by immunoSEQ multiplex PCR; TCRdb stores in-frame clones only, minus some. The sample lists around 110,000 clones, about 85% occurring once. The sequencing here drew on peripheral blood, taken 28 days after the second AZD1222 dose. Every receptor here comes from an adult who received the AZD1222 COVID-19 vaccine.

The chain carries TRBV5-8 and TRBJ2-3; D remains ambiguous. CDR3 length equals 15 residues. CDR1 and CDR2 (germline): SGHTS, YDEGEE. Trimming took 4 bases from V and 0 from J, leaving 12 bases between them. The CDR3 bases are TGTGCCAGCAGCCCCCTACAGACTAGCACAGATACGCAGTATTTT. Its translation: CASSPLQTSTDTQYF.

The chain has TRBV18 and TRBJ1-1, with a weak D call TRBD1 (5 bases). The CDR3 is 13 amino acids. V lost 4 bases and J lost 4, with 10 bases in between. Germline V gene lookup returns CDR1 KGHSH and CDR2 LQKENI. The CDR3 is CASSLQGATEAFF. CDR3 nucleotide sequence: TGTGCCAGCTCACTTCAGGGAGCCACTGAAGCTTTCTTT.

The V and J genes are TRBV28 and TRBJ2-2; tentatively, D is TRBD2 (7 bases). The CDR3 length is 16 residues. The V end lost 4 bases, the J end lost 7 bases, and 19 bases lay between the germline ends. Germline lookup yields CDR1 MDHEN and CDR2 SYDVKM. The CDR3 region is CASSSLGGGQIGELFF. The CDR3 DNA follows: TGTGCCAGCAGTTCCCTCGGCGGGGGCCAGATCGGGGAGCTGTTTTTT.

This chain links TRBV27 with TRBJ2-2; D assignment may be TRBD1 or TRBD2 (5 bases each). The V gene lost 6 bases and the J gene lost 0 bases, with 8 bases spanning the gap. There are 14 residues in the CDR3. The germline V gene encodes CDR1 MNHEY and CDR2 SMNVEV (reference sequence). The CDR3 nucleotides are TGTGCCAGCAGGGGACCACCGAACACCGGGGAGCTGTTTTTT. It is translated as CASRGPPNTGELFF.

This clone has just a few counts. V is TRBV12-3 or TRBV12-4 and J is TRBJ1-5; D gene unclear. V lost 3 bases and J lost 6, with 6 bases in between. This CDR3 spans 12 amino acids. Here the CDR3 DNA reads TGTGCCAGCAGTTTGGGAACTCAGCCCCAGCATTTT. This translates into CASSLGTQPQHF.

The chain employs TRBV28 and TRBJ1-2; the match to TRBD1 covers 9 bases. Losses at the gene ends were 6 bases for V and 5 bases for J; bases not matched to a gene: 10. The germline V gene has CDR1 MDHEN and CDR2 SYDVKM. This CDR3 is built from 15 residues. The CDR3 sequence is CASREPGTGSYGYTF. The CDR3 coding sequence is TGTGCCAGCAGGGAACCTGGGACAGGGTCTTATGGCTACACCTTC.

This chain connects TRBV19 to TRBJ1-2; no firm D call. V lost 9 bases to trimming and J lost 1 base, with 12 bases between them. The CDR3 is 13 amino acids. Germline V gene data show CDR1 as LNHDA and CDR2 as SQIVND (reference sequence). DNA for the CDR3: TGTGCCAGCACCCGGACGAGTAACTATGGCTACACCTTC. Translation gives CASTRTSNYGYTF. Looking up the rest from reference TRBV19 and TRBJ1-2 gives the full variable domain: DGGITQSPKYLFRKEGQNVTLSCEQNLNHDAMYWYRQDPGQGLRLIYYSQIVNDFQKGDIAEGYSVSREKKESFPLTVTSAQKNPTAFYLCASTRTSNYGYTFGSGTRLTVV.

The CDR3 loop is CASSEQYYEQYF. CDR3 sequence (DNA): TGTGCCAGCAGTGAGCAGTACTACGAGCAGTACTTC. This rearrangement joins TRBV25-1 to TRBJ2-7; D uncertain. The CDR3 spans 12 residues. CDR1 MGHDK and CDR2 SYGVNS come from the germline V gene. V lost 3 bases to trimming and J lost 3 bases, with 6 bases between them.

This clone was counted a few times. The chain combines TRBV5-6 with TRBJ2-6, with D unresolved. Germline assignment: CDR1 SGHDT and CDR2 YYEEEE. The CDR3 has 15 amino acids. V lost 5 bases and J 0 bases, leaving 9 bases between the germline ends. In DNA form, the CDR3 reads TGTGCCAGCAGTAGCTATAGCTCTGGGGCCAACGTCCTGACTTTC. As protein: CASSSYSSGANVLTF.

This chain connects TRBV10-2 to TRBJ1-2; 7 bases are shared with TRBD1. The germline V gene has CDR1 WSHSY and CDR2 SAAADI. CDR3 length: 14 amino acids. Trimming removed 0 bases from V and 6 bases from J; junction bases left unmatched: 4. The CDR3 bases are TGCGCCAGCAGTGAGTCAGAACAGGGGAATGGCTACACCTTC. This translates into CASSESEQGNGYTF.

This clone was seen a few times. The genes are TRBV30 and TRBJ2-3; the D is unclear. The CDR3 consists of 11 residues. CDR1 is GTSNPN and CDR2 is SVGIG in the germline V gene (reference sequence). Deletions cut 0 bases from V and 5 bases from J, with 3 bases between. DNA of the CDR3: TGTGCCTGGAGTGTACTAGATACGCAGTATTTT. Translating gives CAWSVLDTQYF.

J is TRBJ1-6 and V is TRBV21-1. TRBV21-1 represents a pseudogene. The CDR3 loop spans 16 amino acids. Here the CDR3 reads CASSKGPRIHNSPLHF. DNA for the CDR3: TGTGCCAGCAGCAAAGGGCCGCGCATCCATAATTCACCCCTCCACTTT.

V usage is TRBV5-1 and J usage is TRBJ1-4; D call uncertain. The CDR3 covers 14 residues. Looked up from germline, CDR1 is SGHRS and CDR2 is YFSETQ. Trimming removed 1 base from V and 7 bases from J, with 11 bases in between. CDR3 sequence (DNA): TGCGCCAGCAGCTTGTTTGGGTTTGGTGAAAAACTGTTTTTT. Its protein is CASSLFGFGEKLFF.

This clone was observed a handful of times. This sequence joins TRBV28 and TRBJ1-2, with TRBD1 matching over 7 bases. This CDR3 is built from 14 residues. V shed 5 bases and J 3 bases; nucleotides not matched to a gene: 6. The germline CDR1 and CDR2 sequences are MDHEN and SYDVKM. The CDR3 DNA reads TGTGCCAGCAGTACACAGCAGGGGGACTATGGCTACACCTTC. Translated: CASSTQQGDYGYTF.

This clone occurred once. The chain couples TRBV19 to TRBJ1-1, with D uncertain. Germline CDR1 and CDR2: LNHDA and SQIVND (reference sequence). V lost 7 bases, J lost 6 bases, and 9 bases lay in between. CDR3 size: 11 residues. The CDR3 here is CASTMGSEAFF. CDR3 nucleotide sequence: TGTGCCAGTACTATGGGGTCTGAAGCTTTCTTT.

The rearrangement links TRBV28 to TRBJ2-2; a possible D gene is TRBD2 (6 bases). Trimming took 3 bases from V and 4 from J, leaving 18 bases between them. Per germline, CDR1 MDHEN and CDR2 SYDVKM. The CDR3 contains 17 residues. CDR3 DNA: TGTGCCAGCAGTTTTATCGTCGCCGACGGGGGCACCGGGGAGCTGTTTTTT. It is translated as CASSFIVADGGTGELFF.